The 31 T cell receptor beta chains listed next were all sequenced from one sample in a study of response to subunit inactivated influenza vaccine (dated by TCRdb to 2016 to 2019). The receptor library was made with RT-PCR. TCRdb shows the sequencer as Illumina HiSeq 2500. Clones were called with MiXCR by TCRdb after fastp trimmed the public reads at Q25, and only in-frame beta chains were retained. Rows merge per CDR3 protein into single entries with the most common DNA and genes. Present in this sample are around 540,000 distinct CDR3 sequences, approximately 12% of which were seen just once. Clones ranked in the top ten supply 9.5% to 13% of the sample. This specimen was PBMCs from blood, taken on the day of vaccination. These receptors were obtained from a middle-aged man who received an inactivated influenza vaccine. Donor details come from another sample of the same person, matched by shared clones.

The chain links TRBV3-1 to TRBJ2-5; D not resolved. The V end was cut by 0 bases, the J end by 6 bases, with 5 bases between. The CDR3 sequence is 12 residues long. Germline V gene sequence: CDR1 LGHDT, CDR2 YNNKEL (reference sequence). CDR3 sequence reads: CASSQDEKTQYF. DNA for the CDR3: TGTGCCAGCAGCCAAGATGAAAAGACCCAGTACTTC.

The rearrangement links TRBV28 to TRBJ2-7; TRBD1 matches at 9 bases. Trimming took 8 bases from V and 4 from J; bases not matched to a gene: 6. The CDR3 has 13 amino acids. Germline V CDR1 and CDR2: MDHEN, SYDVKM. Here the CDR3 DNA reads TGTGCCAGCCGTCCCGGGACAGGGTACGAGCAGTACTTC. Protein product: CASRPGTGYEQYF.

This clonotype was detected a few times. The chain links TRBV2 to TRBJ2-6; D is possibly TRBD2 (6 bases). Germline values: CDR1 SNHLY, CDR2 FYNNEI. The V gene lost 6 bases and the J gene lost 0 bases, with 9 bases spanning the gap. There are 15 residues in the CDR3. The CDR3 nucleotides are TGTGCCAGCAGGGCGGGGCCCTCTGGGGCCAACGTCCTGACTTTC. Its translation is CASRAGPSGANVLTF.

The chain links TRBV5-1 to TRBJ1-2; unclear D gene. Trimming cost V 4 bases and J 1 base, with 11 bases left between them. This CDR3 is built from 14 residues. Germline CDR1 SGHRS, CDR2 YFSETQ. The CDR3 DNA reads as TGCGCCAGCAGCCCCGGACGGGGTAACTATGGCTACACCTTC. Protein product: CASSPGRGNYGYTF.

CDR3 amino acids: CSAKVLAVENTGELFF. CDR3 in DNA: TGCAGTGCTAAGGTTCTAGCGGTGGAGAACACCGGGGAGCTGTTTTTT. V is TRBV20-1 and J is TRBJ2-2; TRBD2 matches 7 bases. CDR1 is DFQATT, CDR2 SNEGSKA, per germline (reference sequence). Trimming took 4 bases from V and 1 from J; bases not matched to a gene: 9. The CDR3 length is 16 residues.

This clonotype occurred many times. The V call is TRBV5-1, the J call TRBJ1-1; D is possibly TRBD1 (5 bases). Trimming left V 0 bases short and J 4 bases short, with 13 bases between. The germline CDR1 and CDR2 sequences are SGHRS and YFSETQ. CDR3 size: 15 residues. As DNA, the CDR3 is TGCGCCAGCAGCTTGGGAGGGGTTCGTGTCACTGAAGCTTTCTTT. Protein: CASSLGGVRVTEAFF.

This clonotype was seen more than once but under ten times. The genes are TRBV28 and TRBJ2-7, with 9 bases matching TRBD1. The CDR3 loop spans 15 amino acids. J was trimmed by 2 bases and V by 6 bases; bases with no gene match: 8. CDR1 and CDR2 from the germline V gene are MDHEN and SYDVKM. The CDR3 spells CASRQNRGRTYEQYF. The CDR3 region has the DNA TGTGCCAGCAGGCAAAACAGGGGGCGCACCTACGAGCAGTACTTC. Drawing the rest from reference TRBV28 and TRBJ2-7, the complete variable domain is DVKVTQSSRYLVKRTGEKVFLECVQDMDHENMFWYRQDPGLGLRLIYFSYDVKMKEKGDIPEGYSVSREKKERFSLILESASTNQTSMYLCASRQNRGRTYEQYFGPGTRLTVT.

This clonotype has at least ten counts. The V and J genes are TRBV12-3 or TRBV12-4 and TRBJ1-1, with TRBD1 identical over 8 bases. V lost 7 bases, J lost 4 bases, and 8 bases stayed unmatched. The CDR3 length is 14 residues. The CDR3 spells CASTGQGISTEAFF. The CDR3 bases are TGTGCCAGCACTGGACAGGGAATTTCCACTGAAGCTTTCTTT.

The chain couples TRBV2 to TRBJ2-2; 9 bases map to TRBD2. V shed 7 bases and J 7 bases; nucleotides not matched to a gene: 7. The CDR3 spans 14 residues. Per the germline V gene, CDR1 is SNHLY and CDR2 is FYNNEI. The CDR3 sequence: CASKVAGDLGELFF. For the CDR3, the DNA is TGTGCCAGCAAAGTAGCGGGGGACCTCGGGGAGCTGTTTTTT.

This clonotype was detected a few times. The rearrangement joins TRBV28 to TRBJ2-1; 8 bases agree with TRBD2. Trimming took 4 bases from V and 7 from J; bases not matched to a gene: 6. This CDR3 region has 14 residues. Germline CDR1 and CDR2: MDHEN and SYDVKM. This CDR3 reads CASSYLAGFNEQFF. The DNA for the CDR3 is TGTGCCAGCAGTTACTTAGCGGGATTTAATGAGCAGTTCTTC.

This chain uses TRBV20-1 with TRBJ2-7, with D possibly TRBD1 on 5 matching bases. The CDR3 is made up of 14 amino acids. With 2 bases removed from V and 6 bases from J, the gap between germline ends came to 17 bases. Looked up from germline, CDR1 is DFQATT and CDR2 is SNEGSKA (reference sequence). The CDR3 reads CSARPQGKKGEQYF. The CDR3, as DNA: TGCAGTGCTAGACCCCAGGGAAAGAAAGGCGAGCAGTACTTC.

This clonotype was found many times. The chain links TRBV28 to TRBJ2-1; 10 bases align to TRBD2. Trimming cost V 6 bases and J 3 bases; bases outside gene matches: 2. Germline lookup yields CDR1 MDHEN and CDR2 SYDVKM. The CDR3 covers 14 residues. CDR3 sequence reads: CASRRTSGYNEQFF. Written as DNA, the CDR3 is TGTGCCAGCAGACGGACTAGCGGCTACAATGAGCAGTTCTTC.

The chain couples TRBV3-1 to TRBJ1-1; weak D call: TRBD1 (6 bases). This CDR3 is built from 13 residues. V dropped 4 bases and J dropped 7 bases, with 13 bases sitting between them. Looked up from germline, CDR1 is LGHDT and CDR2 is YNNKEL (reference sequence). The CDR3 loop is CASSPSGGREAFF. The CDR3 region has the DNA TGTGCCAGCAGCCCAAGCGGGGGGCGTGAAGCTTTCTTT.

This clonotype was seen at least ten times. The V gene is TRBV15, the J gene TRBJ2-3, with D maybe TRBD2 (5 bases). V dropped 0 bases and J dropped 5 bases, with 9 bases sitting between them. Germline lookup yields CDR1 LNHNV and CDR2 YYDKDF (reference sequence). The CDR3 has 14 residues. The CDR3 coding sequence is TGTGCCACCAGCAGAGATAGAGGACTAGATACGCAGTATTTT. The encoded protein is CATSRDRGLDTQYF.

The J gene is TRBJ2-5, the V gene TRBV6-6; D remains unclear. CDR1 and CDR2 (germline): MNHNY, SVGAGI (reference sequence). Trimming pared 5 bases from V and 2 bases from J, leaving 9 bases between. The CDR3 covers 13 residues. This CDR3 is CASSLAFQETQYF. DNA of the CDR3: TGTGCCAGCAGTCTGGCGTTTCAAGAGACCCAGTACTTC.

This clonotype was observed many times. The chain joins TRBV2 to TRBJ1-5; D is perhaps TRBD1 (5 bases). The germline gives CDR1 SNHLY, CDR2 FYNNEI. V was pared by 6 bases and J by 1 base, with 10 bases between. The CDR3 covers 14 residues. The CDR3 reads CASRQGWSNQPQHF. The CDR3 nucleotides read TGTGCCAGCAGGCAGGGATGGAGCAATCAGCCCCAGCATTTT.

This clonotype was detected a few times. The CDR3 DNA follows: TGTGCCAGCAGTTTGGGCGGACAGGGGCTGGGGACCCAGTACTTC. Protein: CASSLGGQGLGTQYF. This rearrangement joins TRBV28 to TRBJ2-5, with 9 bases identical to TRBD1. Trimming took 3 bases from V and 7 from J; bases not matched to a gene: 9. The CDR3 is 15 amino acids. CDR1 MDHEN and CDR2 SYDVKM come from the germline V gene.

This clonotype has a count of ten or more. The J gene is TRBJ2-3, the V gene TRBV10-3; TRBD2 matches 9 bases. CDR1 is ENHRY, CDR2 SYGVKD, per germline. The V and J ends lost 5 bases and 1 base, in that order; junction bases with no gene match: 4. The CDR3 consists of 15 residues. The CDR3 loop reads CAISTGTSRTDTQYF. The CDR3 DNA is TGTGCCATCAGTACCGGGACTAGCCGCACAGATACGCAGTATTTT.

V usage is TRBV19 and J usage is TRBJ2-3, with D unclear. This CDR3 has 13 residues. The germline V gene has CDR1 LNHDA and CDR2 SQIVND (reference sequence). V was pared by 5 bases and J by 6 bases, with 12 bases between. The CDR3 sequence: CASSSRISDTQYF. The CDR3 DNA follows: TGTGCCAGTAGTTCTCGGATCAGTGATACGCAGTATTTT.

The chain links TRBV18 to TRBJ2-5; 8 bases align to TRBD1. Trimming cost V 3 bases and J 3 bases; bases outside gene matches: 6. Germline values: CDR1 KGHSH, CDR2 LQKENI. The CDR3 covers 15 residues. The CDR3 DNA follows: TGTGCCAGCTCACCTTTGGGGACAGGCAAAGAGACCCAGTACTTC. This gives the protein CASSPLGTGKETQYF.

This clonotype came up a few times. V is TRBV10-3 and J is TRBJ1-2; no clear D. The CDR3 loop spans 12 amino acids. Germline CDR1 is ENHRY and CDR2 is SYGVKD. V lost 10 bases and J lost 2, with 11 bases in between. The CDR3 sequence is CATYSENYGYTF. The CDR3 DNA follows: TGTGCCACTTACTCAGAAAACTATGGCTACACCTTC.

About this clonotype: This clone may be a read error of a much larger clone one base away. The V and J genes are TRBV28 and TRBJ2-3, with 10 bases matching TRBD2. Germline-derived CDR1 and CDR2 are MDHEN and SYDVKM. The CDR3 is 15 amino acids. Trimming took 5 bases from V and 3 from J; bases not matched to a gene: 5. In nucleotides, the CDR3 is TGTGCCAGCAGTCTTAGCGGGGGGAAGACAGATACGCAGTATTTT. Residues: CASSLSGGKTDTQYF.

This chain uses TRBV4-3 with TRBJ2-5, with 8 bases fitting TRBD2. The CDR3 covers 17 residues. V was clipped by 0 bases and J by 7 bases; unmatched bases: 13. Germline assignment: CDR1 LGHNA and CDR2 YSLEER. The CDR3 here is CASSQEIIGYGGGTQYF. CDR3 DNA: TGCGCCAGCAGCCAAGAAATTATTGGTTACGGGGGGGGGACCCAGTACTTC.

This clonotype was detected many times. The rearrangement uses TRBV7-2 and TRBJ2-7; D is unclear. The CDR3 totals 15 residues. Germline V gene lookup returns CDR1 SGHTA and CDR2 FQGNSA. V dropped 3 bases and J dropped 1 base, with 13 bases sitting between them. The CDR3 spells CASSFSPILSYEQYF. The CDR3 DNA is TGTGCCAGCAGCTTTAGTCCTATTCTTTCCTACGAGCAGTACTTC.

This clonotype showed up just a few times. The rearrangement links TRBV3-1 to TRBJ2-1, with D uncertain. This CDR3 has 16 residues. In germline, CDR1 is LGHDT, CDR2 YNNKEL (reference sequence). V lost 0 bases and J lost 9, with 18 bases in between. The CDR3 sequence: CASSQEVRVTGGEQFF. CDR3 nucleotide sequence: TGTGCCAGCAGCCAAGAAGTTCGGGTCACTGGTGGTGAGCAGTTCTTC.

In its sample, this clonotype was seen a few times. This chain connects TRBV12-3 or TRBV12-4 to TRBJ2-7, with 9 bases fitting TRBD1. V dropped 2 bases and J dropped 1; count of bases not matched to a gene: 6. The CDR3 loop spans 16 amino acids. CDR3 amino acids: CASSLQGTGISYEQYF. CDR3 in DNA: TGTGCCAGCAGTTTACAAGGGACAGGGATTTCCTACGAGCAGTACTTC.

This sequence joins TRBV6-2 or TRBV6-3 and TRBJ2-3; 7 positions match TRBD2. Germline values: CDR1 MNHEY, CDR2 SVGEGT. The J segment lost 0 bases and the V segment lost 6 bases, leaving 9 bases of the junction unmatched. This CDR3 comprises 16 residues. CDR3 bases: TGTGCCAGCAGCCTCCCTGCGGGAGCTAGCACAGATACGCAGTATTTT. Amino acids: CASSLPAGASTDTQYF.

This clonotype occurred a few times. The chain joins TRBV7-2 to TRBJ1-2, with unresolved D. Germline lookup yields CDR1 SGHTA and CDR2 FQGNSA. Trimming shortened V by 5 bases and J by 4 bases, and 14 bases separated the two germline ends. This CDR3 is 14 amino acids long. CDR3: CASSPRYRSYGYTF. The CDR3 nucleotides read TGTGCCAGCAGCCCCCGGTACAGATCCTATGGCTACACCTTC.

The V gene is TRBV12-3 or TRBV12-4, the J gene TRBJ1-2; TRBD1 is a possible D gene (6 bases). There are 15 residues in the CDR3. The V gene lost 2 bases and the J gene lost 2 bases, with 12 bases spanning the gap. The CDR3 reads CASSLTPTGNYGYTF. CDR3 in DNA: TGTGCCAGCAGTTTAACCCCAACAGGGAACTATGGCTACACCTTC.

This chain connects TRBV12-3 or TRBV12-4 to TRBJ1-6; D call uncertain. The CDR3 sequence is 13 residues long. Trimming pared 1 base from V and 9 bases from J, leaving 7 bases between. Here the CDR3 DNA reads TGTGCCAGCAGTTTAGTGATCCGTTCACCCCTCCACTTT. This encodes CASSLVIRSPLHF.

The J gene is TRBJ1-1, the V gene TRBV5-1; the D is unclear. The CDR3 contains 15 residues. V shed 4 bases and J shed 1 base, with 14 bases lying between them. The germline gives CDR1 SGHRS, CDR2 YFSETQ. CDR3 region: CASSRLSGGNTEAFF. CDR3 nucleotides: TGCGCCAGCAGCCGCCTTTCCGGTGGGAACACTGAAGCTTTCTTT. Variable domain in full (rest from reference TRBV5-1 and TRBJ1-1): KAGVTQTPRYLIKTRGQQVTLSCSPISGHRSVSWYQQTPGQGLQFLFEYFSETQRNKGNFPGRFSGRQFSNSRSEMNVSTLELGDSALYLCASSRLSGGNTEAFFGQGTRLTVV.